The 30 T cell receptor beta chains below come from one sample, sequenced in a study of CD8+ T cells in alopecia areata. The treatment was: oral pan-JAK inhibitor, 5-10 mg twice daily. Reverse transcribed after extraction, RNA yielded cDNA as the sequencing template. This table comes from immunoSEQ multiplex PCR, and its TCRdb copy is limited to in-frame clones, with some not included. The sample contains approximately 210,000 clones, approximately 61% of which appear only once. This specimen was CD4+ T cells sorted from blood, taken at week 24, from a patient treated with tofacitinib. The receptors stem from a human donor with alopecia areata.

This chain connects TRBV5-6 to TRBJ1-2, with a tentative D call TRBD1 (6 bases). The CDR3 is 14 amino acids. Per germline, CDR1 SGHDT and CDR2 YYEEEE. V dropped 4 bases and J dropped 7 bases, with 17 bases sitting between them. CDR3 amino acids: CASSPGTGPTGYTF. The CDR3 region has the DNA TGTGCCAGCAGCCCGGGCACAGGGCCTACTGGCTACACCTTC.

This clone showed up just a few times. A read error may produce the germline difference seen at one junction end. The rearrangement joins TRBV29-1 to TRBJ1-1, with D uncertain. Germline V gene lookup returns CDR1 SQVTM and CDR2 ANQGSEA. This CDR3 is 13 amino acids long. CDR3 in DNA: TGCAGCGTCGAAGGACGGTCCGGCACTGAAGCTTTCTTT. Amino acid sequence: CSVEGRSGTEAFF.

The J gene is TRBJ1-5, the V gene TRBV5-6, with 9 positions matching TRBD1. CDR1 and CDR2 from the germline V gene are SGHDT and YYEEEE. The CDR3 runs to 14 residues. V lost 4 bases, J lost 7 bases, and 6 bases stayed unmatched. CDR3 DNA: TGTGCCAGCAGCCTACAGGGGGCGCAACAGCCCCAGCATTTT. Translation: CASSLQGAQQPQHF.

The chain combines TRBV29-1 with TRBJ2-7; TRBD2 is a possible D gene (8 bases). This CDR3 spans 15 amino acids. The V end lost 4 bases, the J end lost 5 bases, and 21 bases lay between the germline ends. CDR1 and CDR2 (germline): SQVTM, ANQGSEA. The DNA for the CDR3 is TGCAGCGTTGCTGGGGGACGACAGGGACTAGACGAGCAGTACTTC. This codes for CSVAGGRQGLDEQYF.

This clone was seen a handful of times. This chain links TRBV7-2 with TRBJ2-3; D not certain. Trimming left V 2 bases short and J 2 bases short, with 8 bases between. The length of the CDR3 is 14 residues. Germline V lookup: CDR1 SGHTA, CDR2 FQGNSA. The CDR3 DNA is TGTGCCAGCAGCTTATTTACTGCCACAGATACGCAGTATTTT. Protein: CASSLFTATDTQYF.

This clone is a singleton in its sample. The chain links TRBV11-2 to TRBJ1-1; 7 nucleotides align to TRBD1. The trim removed 4 bases at V and 0 bases at J, leaving 11 bases unmatched. The CDR3 spans 17 residues. The germline CDR1 and CDR2 sequences are SGHAT and FQNNGV. DNA of the CDR3: TGTGCCAGCAGCTCGCAGGGGGAAGAGTCCATGAACACTGAAGCTTTCTTT. This gives the protein CASSSQGEESMNTEAFF.

CDR3 amino acids: CSVQPGTGNQPQHF. In DNA form, the CDR3 reads TGCAGCGTTCAACCGGGGACAGGCAATCAGCCCCAGCATTTT. The V and J genes are TRBV29-1 and TRBJ1-5; 7 bases agree with TRBD1. V shed 5 bases, J shed 2 bases, and the junction held 6 bases outside the gene matches. This CDR3 is 14 amino acids long. CDR1 SQVTM and CDR2 ANQGSEA come from the germline V gene.

The chain has TRBV29-1 and TRBJ2-3; unclear D gene. CDR1 is SQVTM and CDR2 is ANQGSEA in the germline V gene. Trimming took off 5 bases at V and 3 bases at J, with 9 bases between the two ends. The CDR3 loop spans 12 amino acids. CDR3 in amino acids: CSVTDGTDTQYF. CDR3 nucleotide sequence: TGCAGCGTTACGGACGGGACAGATACGCAGTATTTT.

The V and J genes are TRBV5-1 and TRBJ2-7; no clear D gene. The CDR3 is made up of 13 amino acids. Germline V gene sequence: CDR1 SGHRS, CDR2 YFSETQ. With 0 bases removed from V and 4 bases from J, the gap between germline ends came to 8 bases. Here the CDR3 reads CASSLVEGYEQYF. CDR3 bases: TGCGCCAGCAGCTTGGTTGAAGGGTACGAGCAGTACTTC.

This chain joins TRBV28 and TRBJ2-1, with 11 bases fitting TRBD2. The CDR3 has 15 residues. V lost 6 bases and J lost 3; bases outside the gene matches: 4. Germline V lookup: CDR1 MDHEN, CDR2 SYDVKM. CDR3: CASSHSGGDYNEQFF. The CDR3 DNA follows: TGTGCCAGCAGCCATAGCGGGGGGGACTACAATGAGCAGTTCTTC.

Here the CDR3 reads CASSGQGPNTGELFF. CDR3 in DNA: TGCGCCAGCAGCGGACAGGGCCCGAACACCGGGGAGCTGTTTTTT. The chain recombines TRBV4-3 with TRBJ2-2, with 8 bases lining up with TRBD1. Germline-derived CDR1 and CDR2 are LGHNA and YSLEER. This CDR3 comprises 15 residues. Unmatched junction bases numbered 2, after V lost 5 bases and J lost 0 bases.

This rearrangement joins TRBV19 to TRBJ1-1; TRBD1 is a possible D gene (6 bases). CDR3 size: 14 residues. Germline values: CDR1 LNHDA, CDR2 SQIVND (reference sequence). Trimming cost V 4 bases and J 5 bases, with 14 bases left between them. The CDR3: CASSTDRVATEAFF. CDR3 DNA: TGTGCCAGTAGTACGGACAGAGTTGCGACTGAAGCTTTCTTT.

The CDR3 coding sequence is TGTGCCAGCAGCTTGTACGGCAATCCCCTCCACTTT. This codes for CASSLYGNPLHF. The chain joins TRBV5-4 to TRBJ1-6; D remains unclear. Germline lookup yields CDR1 SGHNT and CDR2 YYREEE (reference sequence). The V and J ends lost 1 base and 13 bases respectively, with 9 bases between them. The CDR3 length is 12 residues.

A few counts support this clone. This rearrangement joins TRBV30 to TRBJ2-1, with D possibly TRBD2 on 6 matching bases. Germline assignment: CDR1 GTSNPN and CDR2 SVGIG (reference sequence). This CDR3 has 11 residues. Trimming pared 2 bases from V and 9 bases from J, leaving 8 bases between. The CDR3 spells CAWSPGGEQFF. CDR3 in DNA: TGTGCCTGGAGTCCCGGGGGTGAGCAGTTCTTC.

Written as DNA, the CDR3 is TGTGCCAGCAGCTTTACTTCTCAGCCCGGGGAGCTGTTTTTT. This gives the protein CASSFTSQPGELFF. This chain joins TRBV11-3 and TRBJ2-2; D gene unclear. The V end was cut by 3 bases, the J end by 6 bases, with 11 bases between. Germline V lookup: CDR1 SGHNT, CDR2 YENEEA. This CDR3 is 14 amino acids long.

CDR3 protein: CSVAGVLITEAFF. The CDR3, as DNA: TGCAGCGTTGCAGGGGTCCTCATCACTGAAGCTTTCTTT. The J gene is TRBJ1-1, the V gene TRBV29-1; perhaps TRBD1 as D (6 bases). V shed 4 bases and J shed 4 bases, with 13 bases lying between them. Germline CDR1 reads SQVTM; CDR2 reads ANQGSEA. The CDR3 has 13 residues.

This clone occurred a few times. This chain links TRBV29-1 with TRBJ2-7; 8 bases line up with TRBD1. Trimming took 4 bases from V and 2 from J; bases not matched to a gene: 7. Germline V CDR1 and CDR2: SQVTM, ANQGSEA. The CDR3 runs to 14 residues. CDR3 loop: CSVVVRDRTYEQYF. In DNA form, the CDR3 reads TGCAGCGTTGTTGTCCGGGACAGGACCTACGAGCAGTACTTC.

For this clone: Other DNA sequences in this sample translate to the same CDR3. The rearrangement uses TRBV5-1 and TRBJ2-5; D is uncertain. CDR1 is SGHRS, CDR2 YFSETQ, per germline. CDR3 length: 12 amino acids. V lost 0 bases, J lost 2 bases, and 2 bases lay in between. The CDR3 spells CASSLGQETQYF. DNA for the CDR3: TGCGCCAGCAGCTTGGGGCAAGAGACCCAGTACTTC.

The chain joins TRBV19 to TRBJ1-5; TRBD1 matches 8 bases. The ends lost 7 bases at V and 5 bases at J; junction bases unmatched: 10. Per germline, CDR1 LNHDA and CDR2 SQIVND (reference sequence). The CDR3 has 15 amino acids. The CDR3 nucleotides read TGTGCCAGTAACCCCGGGACAGGACCGCATCAGCCCCAGCATTTT. Protein product: CASNPGTGPHQPQHF.

The chain has TRBV7-2 and TRBJ2-2; 7 bases line up with TRBD2. This CDR3 is built from 15 residues. Germline CDR1 is SGHTA and CDR2 is FQGNSA. V was pared by 3 bases and J by 7 bases, with 8 bases of the junction left unmatched. In DNA form, the CDR3 reads TGTGCCAGCAGCTTTCAGGCCCGGGGGGACGGGGAGCTGTTTTTT. It is translated as CASSFQARGDGELFF.

In its sample, this clone was seen a few times. The chain employs TRBV4-3 and TRBJ2-7; 10 nucleotides align to TRBD2. Unmatched junction bases numbered 5, after V lost 2 bases and J lost 4 bases. The CDR3 has 15 amino acids. In germline, CDR1 is LGHNA, CDR2 YSLEER. Here the CDR3 reads CASSQISGGAYEQYF. In DNA, the CDR3 is TGCGCCAGCAGCCAAATAAGCGGGGGGGCGTACGAGCAGTACTTC.

This clone was seen a single time. The chain is built from TRBV27 and TRBJ1-5; 8 nucleotides agree with TRBD1. Per the germline V gene, CDR1 is MNHEY and CDR2 is SMNVEV (reference sequence). The CDR3 has 13 amino acids. V lost 9 bases to trimming and J lost 7 bases; unmatched junction nucleotides: 8. The DNA of the CDR3 is TGTGCCAGTAAGACAGGGGTTGACCAGCCCCAGCATTTT. This codes for CASKTGVDQPQHF.

The chain joins TRBV7-3 to TRBJ2-3; D possibly corresponds to TRBD2 (6 bases). CDR1 and CDR2 (germline): SGHTA, FQGTGA. The V end lost 6 bases, the J end lost 3 bases, and 19 bases lay between the germline ends. CDR3 length: 16 amino acids. CDR3 in DNA: TGTGCCAGCAGTTCCGCCGGGCGGGGAGTAACAGATACGCAGTATTTT. It specifies CASSSAGRGVTDTQYF.

The chain has TRBV30 and TRBJ1-5; TRBD1 might be the D (5 bases). V lost 5 bases and J lost 0, with 8 bases in between. This CDR3 has 13 amino acids. The V gene's germline CDR1 is GTSNPN and CDR2 SVGIG (reference sequence). CDR3 nucleotides: TGTGCCTGGGGGGGTCATAGCAATCAGCCCCAGCATTTT. Translation gives CAWGGHSNQPQHF.

This clone was observed a few times. This chain connects TRBV29-1 to TRBJ2-3; TRBD2 aligns across 9 bases. The CDR3 contains 14 residues. Germline CDR1 and CDR2: SQVTM and ANQGSEA. Trimming removed 4 bases from V and 4 bases from J; junction bases left unmatched: 6. CDR3 DNA: TGCAGCGTTGGGGTGACTAGCGGATCAGATACGCAGTATTTT. This gives the protein CSVGVTSGSDTQYF.

The chain has TRBV5-1 and TRBJ2-5; 11 bases align to TRBD2. The junction had 8 bases not matched to a gene; V was cut back by 0 bases and J by 7 bases. The CDR3 has 16 amino acids. CDR1 and CDR2 (germline): SGHRS, YFSETQ. As DNA, the CDR3 is TGCGCCAGCAGCTTGGAAGAGCTAGCGGGGGGACGGACCCAGTACTTC. This sequence encodes CASSLEELAGGRTQYF.

The rearrangement links TRBV6-1 to TRBJ2-2, with D maybe TRBD2 (6 bases). Trimming pared 6 bases from V and 5 bases from J, leaving 13 bases between. The germline V gene encodes CDR1 MNHNS and CDR2 SASEGT. The CDR3 consists of 14 residues. The CDR3 reads CASSLGRGTGELFF. The CDR3 DNA sequence: TGTGCCAGCAGCCTCGGACGGGGGACCGGGGAGCTGTTTTTT.

The chain combines TRBV29-1 with TRBJ2-5, with D possibly TRBD1 on 5 matching bases. The V end was cut by 1 base, the J end by 2 bases, with 14 bases between. This CDR3 comprises 15 residues. CDR1 is SQVTM and CDR2 is ANQGSEA in the germline V gene. CDR3 in DNA: TGCAGCGTTGAAGTACTACAGGTACTACAAGAGACCCAGTACTTC. It yields the protein CSVEVLQVLQETQYF.

As to this clone: One junction end disagrees with the germline gene, perhaps due to a read error. The V and J genes are TRBV6-5 and TRBJ1-2; 8 bases align to TRBD1. The V gene's germline CDR1 is MNHEY and CDR2 SVGAGI. The length of the CDR3 is 12 residues. CDR3 sequence: CASRLTGGFFSF. The CDR3 DNA sequence: TGTGCCAGCAGGCTTACAGGGGGATTTTTCTCCTTC.

This clone showed up just a few times. This rearrangement joins TRBV18 to TRBJ2-2; no clear D gene. This CDR3 is built from 17 residues. V dropped 3 bases and J dropped 2 bases, with 16 bases sitting between them. Germline loops: CDR1 KGHSH, CDR2 LQKENI. As DNA, the CDR3 is TGTGCCAGCTCACCGACGGCGAGTTCGGGTAACACCGGGGAGCTGTTTTTT. Residues: CASSPTASSGNTGELFF.